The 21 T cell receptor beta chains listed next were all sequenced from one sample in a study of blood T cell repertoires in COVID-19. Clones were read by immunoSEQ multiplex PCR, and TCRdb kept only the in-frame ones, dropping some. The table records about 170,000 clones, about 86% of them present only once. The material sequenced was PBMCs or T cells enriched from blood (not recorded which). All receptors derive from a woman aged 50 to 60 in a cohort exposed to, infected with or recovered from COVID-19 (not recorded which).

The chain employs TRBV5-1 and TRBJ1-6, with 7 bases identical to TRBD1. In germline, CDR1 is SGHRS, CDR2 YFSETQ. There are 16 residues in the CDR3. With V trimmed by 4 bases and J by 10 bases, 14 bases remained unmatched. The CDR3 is CASSGTGDPTGSPLHF. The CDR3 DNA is TGCGCCAGCAGCGGTACAGGGGATCCTACAGGCTCACCCCTCCACTTT.

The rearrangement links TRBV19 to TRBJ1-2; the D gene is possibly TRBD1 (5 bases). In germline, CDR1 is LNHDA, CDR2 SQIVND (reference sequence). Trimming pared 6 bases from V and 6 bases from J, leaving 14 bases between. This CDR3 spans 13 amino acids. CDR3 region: CASSWTLTHGYTF. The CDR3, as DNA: TGTGCCAGTAGCTGGACACTTACACATGGCTACACCTTC.

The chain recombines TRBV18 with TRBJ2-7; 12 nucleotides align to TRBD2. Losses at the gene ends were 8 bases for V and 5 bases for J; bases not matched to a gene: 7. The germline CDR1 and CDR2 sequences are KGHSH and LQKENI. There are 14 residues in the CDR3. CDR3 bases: TGTGCCAGCCGCCTAGCGGGGGGGCCTGACGAGCAGTACTTC. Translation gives CASRLAGGPDEQYF.

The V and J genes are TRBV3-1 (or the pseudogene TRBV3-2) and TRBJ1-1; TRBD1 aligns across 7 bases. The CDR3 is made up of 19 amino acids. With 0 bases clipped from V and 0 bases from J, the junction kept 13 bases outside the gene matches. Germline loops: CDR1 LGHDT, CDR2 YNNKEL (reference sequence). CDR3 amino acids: CASSQEATPGQLMNTEAFF. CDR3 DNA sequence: TGTGCCAGCAGCCAAGAAGCCACTCCGGGACAGTTAATGAACACTGAAGCTTTCTTT.

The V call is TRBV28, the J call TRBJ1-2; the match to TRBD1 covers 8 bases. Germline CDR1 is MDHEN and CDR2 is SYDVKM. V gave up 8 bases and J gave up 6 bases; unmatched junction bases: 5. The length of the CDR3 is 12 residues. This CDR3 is CASRTGSDGYTF. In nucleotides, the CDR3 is TGTGCCAGCCGGACAGGGTCGGATGGCTACACCTTC.

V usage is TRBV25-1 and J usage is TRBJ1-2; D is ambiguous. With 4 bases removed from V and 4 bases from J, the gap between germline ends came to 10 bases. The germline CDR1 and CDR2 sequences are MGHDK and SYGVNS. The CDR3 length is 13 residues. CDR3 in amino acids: CASSAPPSYGYTF. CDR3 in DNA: TGTGCCAGCAGTGCCCCGCCCAGCTATGGCTACACCTTC.

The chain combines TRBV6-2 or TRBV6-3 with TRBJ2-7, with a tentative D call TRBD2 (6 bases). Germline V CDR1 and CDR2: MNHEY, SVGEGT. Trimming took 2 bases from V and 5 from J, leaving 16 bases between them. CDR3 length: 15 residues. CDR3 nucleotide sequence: TGTGCCAGCAGTTACGGAGGGATAGGATCGGACGAGCAGTACTTC. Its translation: CASSYGGIGSDEQYF.

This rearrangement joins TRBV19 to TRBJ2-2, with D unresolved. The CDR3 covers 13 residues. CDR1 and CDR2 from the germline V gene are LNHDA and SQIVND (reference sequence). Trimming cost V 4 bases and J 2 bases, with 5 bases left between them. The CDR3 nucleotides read TGTGCCAGTAGTAGGCAAAACACCGGGGAGCTGTTTTTT. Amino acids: CASSRQNTGELFF.

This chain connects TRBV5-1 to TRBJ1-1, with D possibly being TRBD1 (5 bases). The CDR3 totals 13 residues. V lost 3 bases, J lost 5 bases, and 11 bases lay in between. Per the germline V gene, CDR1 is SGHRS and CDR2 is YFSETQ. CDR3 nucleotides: TGCGCCAGCAGCTGGGGGGGAGATACTGAAGCTTTCTTT. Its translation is CASSWGGDTEAFF.

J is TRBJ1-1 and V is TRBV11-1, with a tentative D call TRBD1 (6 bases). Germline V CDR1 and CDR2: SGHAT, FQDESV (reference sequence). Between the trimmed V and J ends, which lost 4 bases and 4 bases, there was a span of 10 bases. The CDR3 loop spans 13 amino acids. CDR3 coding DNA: TGTGCCAGCAGCTCGCAGGGGTCCACTGAAGCTTTCTTT. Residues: CASSSQGSTEAFF.

The CDR3 loop is CASSLGGGQGYEKLFF. The CDR3 DNA reads TGTGCCAGCAGCTTAGGAGGAGGTCAGGGGTACGAAAAACTGTTTTTT. The chain couples TRBV7-2 to TRBJ1-4, with D possibly matching TRBD1 (6 bases). Trimming stripped 1 base from V and 8 bases from J, with 17 bases between. Germline CDR1 SGHTA, CDR2 FQGNSA. The CDR3 contains 16 residues.

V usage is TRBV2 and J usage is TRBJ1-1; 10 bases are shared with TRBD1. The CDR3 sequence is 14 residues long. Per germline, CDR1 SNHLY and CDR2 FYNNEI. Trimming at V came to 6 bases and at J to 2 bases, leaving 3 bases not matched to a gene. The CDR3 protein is CASSRDRGNTEAFF. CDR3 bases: TGTGCCAGCAGCAGGGACAGGGGAAACACTGAAGCTTTCTTT.

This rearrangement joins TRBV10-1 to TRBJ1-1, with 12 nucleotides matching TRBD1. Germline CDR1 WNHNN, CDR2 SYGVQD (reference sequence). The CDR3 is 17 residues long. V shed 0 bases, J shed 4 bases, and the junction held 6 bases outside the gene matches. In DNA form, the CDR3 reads TGCGCCAGCAGTGAGTCAGGGACAGGGGGCTCGGGCACTGAAGCTTTCTTT. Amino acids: CASSESGTGGSGTEAFF.

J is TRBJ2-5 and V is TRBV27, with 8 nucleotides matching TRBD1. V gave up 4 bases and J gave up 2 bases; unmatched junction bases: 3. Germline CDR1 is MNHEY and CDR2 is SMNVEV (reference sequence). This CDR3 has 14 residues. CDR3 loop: CASSSQGGQETQYF. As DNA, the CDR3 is TGTGCCAGCAGTTCACAGGGGGGTCAAGAGACCCAGTACTTC.

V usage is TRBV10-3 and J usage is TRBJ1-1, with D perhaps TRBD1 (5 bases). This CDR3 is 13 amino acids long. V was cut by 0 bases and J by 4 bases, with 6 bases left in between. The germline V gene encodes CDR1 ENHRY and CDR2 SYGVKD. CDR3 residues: CAISESRGTEAFF. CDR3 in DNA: TGTGCCATCAGTGAGTCAAGGGGCACTGAAGCTTTCTTT.

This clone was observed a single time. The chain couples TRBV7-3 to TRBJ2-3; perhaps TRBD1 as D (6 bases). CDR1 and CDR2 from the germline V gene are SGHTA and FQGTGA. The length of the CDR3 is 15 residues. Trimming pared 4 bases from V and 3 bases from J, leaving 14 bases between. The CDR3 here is CASSSSTGLTDTQYF. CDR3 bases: TGTGCCAGCAGCTCGTCGACAGGTCTGACAGATACGCAGTATTTT.

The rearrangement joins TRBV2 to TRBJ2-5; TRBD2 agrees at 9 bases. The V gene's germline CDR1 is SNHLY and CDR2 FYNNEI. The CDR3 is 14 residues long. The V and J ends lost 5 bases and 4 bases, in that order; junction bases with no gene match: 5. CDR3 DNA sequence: TGTGCCAGCAGTCAATCGACTAGCGGAGAGACCCAGTACTTC. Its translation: CASSQSTSGETQYF.

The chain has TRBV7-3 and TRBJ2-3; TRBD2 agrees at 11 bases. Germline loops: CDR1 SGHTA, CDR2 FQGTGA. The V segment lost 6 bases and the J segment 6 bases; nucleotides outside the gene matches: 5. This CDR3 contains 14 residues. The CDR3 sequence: CASRQGLAADTQYF. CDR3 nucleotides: TGTGCCAGCAGGCAGGGACTAGCGGCTGATACGCAGTATTTT.

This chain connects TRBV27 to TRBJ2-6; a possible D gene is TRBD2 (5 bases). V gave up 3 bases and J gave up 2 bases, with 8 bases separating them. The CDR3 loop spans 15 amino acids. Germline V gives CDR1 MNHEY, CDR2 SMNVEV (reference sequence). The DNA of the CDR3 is TGTGCCAGCAGTTTTCGGGGAGCTGGGGCCAACGTCCTGACTTTC. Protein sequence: CASSFRGAGANVLTF.

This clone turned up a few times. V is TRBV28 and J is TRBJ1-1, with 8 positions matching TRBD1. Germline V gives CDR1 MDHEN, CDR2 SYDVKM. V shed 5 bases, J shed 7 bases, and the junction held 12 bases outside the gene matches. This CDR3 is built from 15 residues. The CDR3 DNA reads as TGTGCCAGCAGTCCCAGCCATCAGGGGGCGGGTGAAGCTTTCTTT. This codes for CASSPSHQGAGEAFF.

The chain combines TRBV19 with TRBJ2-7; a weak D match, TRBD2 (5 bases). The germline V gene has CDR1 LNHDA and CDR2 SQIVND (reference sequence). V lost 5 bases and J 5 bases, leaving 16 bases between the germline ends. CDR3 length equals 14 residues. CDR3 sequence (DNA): TGTGCCAGTAGTGGACGATCTCTCGGGGACGAGCAGTACTTC. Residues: CASSGRSLGDEQYF.